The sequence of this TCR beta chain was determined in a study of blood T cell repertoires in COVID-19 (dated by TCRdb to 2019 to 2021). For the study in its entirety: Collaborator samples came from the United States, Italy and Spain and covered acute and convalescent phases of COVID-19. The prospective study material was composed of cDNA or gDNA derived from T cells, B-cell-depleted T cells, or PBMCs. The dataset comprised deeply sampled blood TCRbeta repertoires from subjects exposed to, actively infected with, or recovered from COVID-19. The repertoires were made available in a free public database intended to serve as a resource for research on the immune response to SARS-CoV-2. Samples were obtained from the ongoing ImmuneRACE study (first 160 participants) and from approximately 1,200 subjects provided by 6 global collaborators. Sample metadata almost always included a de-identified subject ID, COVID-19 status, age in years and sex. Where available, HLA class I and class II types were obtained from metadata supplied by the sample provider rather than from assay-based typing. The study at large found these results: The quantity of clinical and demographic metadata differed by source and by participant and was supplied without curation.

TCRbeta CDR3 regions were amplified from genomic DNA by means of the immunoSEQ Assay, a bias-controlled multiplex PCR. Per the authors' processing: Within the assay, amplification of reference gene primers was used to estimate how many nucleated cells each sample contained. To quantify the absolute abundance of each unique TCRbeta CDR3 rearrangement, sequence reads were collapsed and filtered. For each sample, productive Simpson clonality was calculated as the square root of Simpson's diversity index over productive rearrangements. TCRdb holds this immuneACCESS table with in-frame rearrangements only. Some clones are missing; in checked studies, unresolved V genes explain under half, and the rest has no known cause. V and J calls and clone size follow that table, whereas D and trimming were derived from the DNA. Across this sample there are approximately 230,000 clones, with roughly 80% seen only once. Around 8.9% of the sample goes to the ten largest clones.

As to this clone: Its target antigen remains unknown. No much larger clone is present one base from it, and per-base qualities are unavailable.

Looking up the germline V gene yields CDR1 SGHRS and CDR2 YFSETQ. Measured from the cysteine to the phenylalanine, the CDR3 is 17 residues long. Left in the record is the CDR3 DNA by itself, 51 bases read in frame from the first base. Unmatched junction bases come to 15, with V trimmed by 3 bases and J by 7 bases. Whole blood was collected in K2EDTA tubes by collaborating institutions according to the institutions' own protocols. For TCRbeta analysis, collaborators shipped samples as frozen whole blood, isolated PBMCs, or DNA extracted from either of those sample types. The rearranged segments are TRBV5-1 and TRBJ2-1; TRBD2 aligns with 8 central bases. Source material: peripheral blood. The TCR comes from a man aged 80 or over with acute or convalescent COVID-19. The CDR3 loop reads CASSSGGSSGIQNEQFF. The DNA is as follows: TGCGCCAGCAGCTCGGGAGGGAGTAGCGGGATACAGAATGAGCAGTTCTTC.